The 27 T cell receptor beta chains below come from one sample, sequenced in a study of cytotoxic CD8 clonotypes in ibrutinib-treated CLL. Sequencing was performed with immunoSEQ multiplex PCR; in TCRdb, only in-frame clones are kept and a portion is missing. The sample records about 200,000 clones, about two thirds being singletons. The source was PBMCs, collected after 24 months of ibrutinib treatment. The receptor source for this set is a human donor with chronic lymphocytic leukemia.

The rearrangement uses TRBV6-1 and TRBJ1-5; no clear D gene. Germline V gene data show CDR1 as MNHNS and CDR2 as SASEGT. V shed 6 bases and J shed 3 bases, with 12 bases lying between them. The CDR3 is 14 amino acids. The CDR3 protein is CASSTAPINQPQHF. CDR3 coding DNA: TGTGCCAGCAGCACCGCCCCCATCAATCAGCCCCAGCATTTT.

The J gene is TRBJ1-2, the V gene TRBV6-5; D unresolved. This CDR3 region has 15 residues. Germline V gives CDR1 MNHEY, CDR2 SVGAGI. V lost 2 bases to trimming and J lost 3 bases, with 13 bases between them. The DNA of the CDR3 is TGTGCCAGCAGTTACGCCGTTTACAATCACTATGGCTACACCTTC. Amino acid sequence: CASSYAVYNHYGYTF.

The gene calls are TRBV6-5 and TRBJ2-7; 8 nucleotides align to TRBD1. There are 13 residues in the CDR3. Germline V lookup: CDR1 MNHEY, CDR2 SVGAGI. J gave up 4 bases and V 6 bases, and 5 bases lay outside the gene matches. The CDR3 nucleotides read TGTGCCAGCAGGGACAGGGCGCGATACGAGCAGTACTTC. Protein product: CASRDRARYEQYF.

V usage is TRBV28 and J usage is TRBJ1-1; 8 bases fit TRBD1. Losses at the gene ends were 6 bases for V and 0 bases for J; bases not matched to a gene: 12. This CDR3 spans 17 amino acids. Germline lookup yields CDR1 MDHEN and CDR2 SYDVKM. As DNA, the CDR3 is TGTGCCAGCAGCTCTCCTGGACAGGGAGGATTGAACACTGAAGCTTTCTTT. Amino acid sequence: CASSSPGQGGLNTEAFF.

The J gene is TRBJ2-7, the V gene TRBV4-3; a possible D gene is TRBD2 (6 bases). The CDR3 has 15 amino acids. Germline assignment: CDR1 LGHNA and CDR2 YSLEER. With 0 bases removed from V and 7 bases from J, the gap between germline ends came to 16 bases. The CDR3 coding sequence is TGCGCCAGCAGCCAAGAGCGGGACTCCGTCGTTGAGCAGTACTTC. As protein: CASSQERDSVVEQYF.

The rearrangement uses TRBV4-1 and TRBJ1-1; D is uncertain. Germline CDR1 and CDR2: MGHRA and YSYEKL. V lost 1 base to trimming and J lost 1 base, with 10 bases between them. The CDR3 spans 15 residues. Here the CDR3 DNA reads TGCGCCAGCAGCCAAGTCCCAGTGGGGAACACTGAAGCTTTCTTT. Translating it yields CASSQVPVGNTEAFF.

The chain employs TRBV7-9 and TRBJ1-2, with TRBD1 matching over 7 bases. CDR3 length: 16 amino acids. The V gene's germline CDR1 is SEHNR and CDR2 FQNEAQ (reference sequence). The ends lost 1 base at V and 4 bases at J; junction bases unmatched: 9. CDR3 region: CASSLGPTGPPYGYTF. The CDR3 region has the DNA TGTGCCAGCAGCTTAGGCCCGACAGGGCCCCCCTATGGCTACACCTTC.

This clone is a singleton in its sample. This rearrangement joins TRBV7-2 to TRBJ2-2; D remains ambiguous. CDR1 SGHTA and CDR2 FQGNSA come from the germline V gene. Trimming took 1 base from V and 4 from J, leaving 10 bases between them. CDR3 length: 15 residues. CDR3 loop: CASSLDQGSTGELFF. CDR3 nucleotide sequence: TGTGCCAGCAGCTTAGATCAAGGGTCCACCGGGGAGCTGTTTTTT.

This clone was detected a few times. V usage is TRBV5-4 and J usage is TRBJ2-3; D gene unclear. This CDR3 is built from 12 residues. V was pared by 4 bases and J by 2 bases, with 5 bases between. Germline V gene data show CDR1 as SGHNT and CDR2 as YYREEE (reference sequence). The CDR3 sequence: CASSVNTDTQYF. The CDR3 DNA reads TGTGCCAGCAGCGTAAACACAGATACGCAGTATTTT.

The chain employs TRBV7-6 and TRBJ1-4, with D unclear. Germline V CDR1 and CDR2: SGHVS, FNYEAQ. V lost 1 base, J lost 7 bases, and 16 bases lay in between. The length of the CDR3 is 16 residues. Here the CDR3 DNA reads TGTGCCAGCAGCTTAGTGAGGGAAGGAGGTGGTGAAAAACTGTTTTTT. As protein: CASSLVREGGGEKLFF.

The V call is TRBV15, the J call TRBJ2-5; 8 nucleotides line up with TRBD1. CDR1 is LNHNV, CDR2 YYDKDF, per germline (reference sequence). J was trimmed by 5 bases and V by 2 bases; bases with no gene match: 7. CDR3 length equals 15 residues. Here the CDR3 reads CATSRQIDRGETQYF. As DNA, the CDR3 is TGTGCCACCAGCAGACAAATTGACAGGGGTGAGACCCAGTACTTC.

V usage is TRBV2 and J usage is TRBJ1-2; TRBD1 agrees at 9 bases. After removal of 10 bases from V and 2 bases from J, the junction contained 11 bases not matched to a gene. Germline-derived CDR1 and CDR2 are SNHLY and FYNNEI. CDR3 length equals 15 residues. CDR3: CANNHGQGKNYGYTF. In nucleotides, the CDR3 is TGTGCCAACAACCACGGACAGGGGAAGAACTATGGCTACACCTTC.

The genes are TRBV5-6 and TRBJ2-7; 7 bases agree with TRBD2. The V segment lost 1 base and the J segment 9 bases; nucleotides outside the gene matches: 7. Germline CDR1 reads SGHDT; CDR2 reads YYEEEE. This CDR3 spans 13 amino acids. As DNA, the CDR3 is TGTGCCAGCAGCTTGCTAAGTTCGGGGGGGCAGTACTTC. As protein: CASSLLSSGGQYF.

The chain's CDR3 is CASSSGDPWQETQYF. The CDR3 DNA reads TGTGCCAGCAGCTCGGGGGACCCTTGGCAAGAGACCCAGTACTTC. This chain connects TRBV7-9 to TRBJ2-5; D possibly corresponds to TRBD2 (6 bases). The V end lost 4 bases, the J end lost 2 bases, and 14 bases lay between the germline ends. Looked up from germline, CDR1 is SEHNR and CDR2 is FQNEAQ (reference sequence). The CDR3 extends over 15 amino acids.

The gene calls are TRBV25-1 and TRBJ1-5, with D hard to call. CDR3 length: 15 amino acids. The V end was cut by 5 bases, the J end by 1 base, with 12 bases between. Germline V CDR1 and CDR2: MGHDK, SYGVNS. The CDR3: CASSTGPGSNQPQHF. DNA for the CDR3: TGTGCCAGCAGTACGGGTCCGGGGAGCAATCAGCCCCAGCATTTT.

The rearrangement joins TRBV7-2 to TRBJ2-3, with D tentatively TRBD1 (6 bases). The V end was cut by 1 base, the J end by 6 bases, with 14 bases between. Germline loops: CDR1 SGHTA, CDR2 FQGNSA. The CDR3 is 15 amino acids. DNA of the CDR3: TGTGCCAGCAGCTTAGAGGGGGTTTGGGGCGATACGCAGTATTTT. Translation gives CASSLEGVWGDTQYF.

V usage is TRBV6-5 and J usage is TRBJ2-7, with D perhaps TRBD1 (5 bases). V was shortened by 4 bases and J by 5 bases, with 21 bases between the two germline ends. CDR1 MNHEY and CDR2 SVGAGI come from the germline V gene. The CDR3 sequence is 16 residues long. As DNA, the CDR3 is TGTGCCAGCAGTTTCCGCCCGGGTGGGAAGGGGAACGAGCAGTACTTC. Amino acids: CASSFRPGGKGNEQYF.

CDR3 DNA sequence: TGTGCCAGCAGCTTCGCGGCGGATGAGCAGTTCTTC. As protein: CASSFAADEQFF. The rearrangement links TRBV7-3 to TRBJ2-1, with D uncertain. Trimming shortened V by 3 bases and J by 8 bases, and 8 bases separated the two germline ends. Germline CDR1 SGHTA, CDR2 FQGTGA. The CDR3 has 12 residues.

The chain couples TRBV5-1 to TRBJ2-7; 7 bases are a match to TRBD1. The CDR3 consists of 15 residues. V gave up 1 base and J gave up 4 bases; unmatched junction bases: 8. CDR1 and CDR2 from the germline V gene are SGHRS and YFSETQ. The CDR3 region has the DNA TGCGCCAGCAGCTTGAACAGGGGTCAATATTACGAGCAGTACTTC. This translates into CASSLNRGQYYEQYF.

J is TRBJ1-1 and V is TRBV7-6; 11 nucleotides match TRBD1. This CDR3 is built from 22 residues. V dropped 0 bases and J dropped 5; count of bases not matched to a gene: 23. Germline CDR1 is SGHVS and CDR2 is FNYEAQ. The CDR3 DNA reads TGTGCCAGCAGCTTAGCTTACCGGGACAGGGGGAGAGTATCCGAACAGATTACTGAAGCTTTCTTT. The encoded protein is CASSLAYRDRGRVSEQITEAFF. Full variable domain (outside the CDR3, taken from reference TRBV7-6 and TRBJ1-1): GAGVSQSPRYKVTKRGQDVALRCDPISGHVSLYWYRQALGQGPEFLTYFNYEAQQDKSGLPNDRFSAERPEGSISTLTIQRTEQRDSAMYRCASSLAYRDRGRVSEQITEAFFGQGTRLTVV.

The V and J genes are TRBV30 and TRBJ2-7; a possible D gene is TRBD1 (5 bases). CDR1 GTSNPN and CDR2 SVGIG come from the germline V gene (reference sequence). This CDR3 region has 14 residues. Trimming stripped 5 bases from V and 3 bases from J, with 17 bases between. Written as DNA, the CDR3 is TGTGCCTGGGACTTATTAGGGGTGGGCTACGAGCAGTACTTC. Its translation: CAWDLLGVGYEQYF.

The J gene is TRBJ2-7, the V gene TRBV6-1, with D perhaps matching TRBD1 or TRBD2 (5 bases each). Trimming removed 10 bases from V and 2 bases from J, with 15 bases in between. CDR3 length equals 13 residues. Germline CDR1 and CDR2: MNHNS and SASEGT. The CDR3 nucleotides are TGTGCCACCCCGGGACCTTCAGCCTACGAGCAGTACTTC. This sequence encodes CATPGPSAYEQYF.

The CDR3, as DNA: TGTGCCAGCAGTCGGACAGCGATGGCCTATGGCTACACCTTC. This encodes CASSRTAMAYGYTF. The V call is TRBV28, the J call TRBJ1-2; weak D call: TRBD1 (6 bases). Germline V gene lookup returns CDR1 MDHEN and CDR2 SYDVKM. Trimming took off 5 bases at V and 4 bases at J, with 14 bases between the two ends. This CDR3 contains 14 residues.

The V and J genes are TRBV30 and TRBJ1-5; 7 bases line up with TRBD1. Losses at the gene ends were 0 bases for V and 5 bases for J; bases not matched to a gene: 4. Germline V gives CDR1 GTSNPN, CDR2 SVGIG (reference sequence). The CDR3 length is 14 residues. CDR3 in DNA: TGTGCCTGGAGTGTTGGGCAGGGGGATCAGCCCCAGCATTTT. This sequence encodes CAWSVGQGDQPQHF.

The chain links TRBV5-6 to TRBJ2-3, with D possibly TRBD1 on 7 matching bases. The germline V gene has CDR1 SGHDT and CDR2 YYEEEE. The CDR3 runs 13 residues. The V and J ends lost 4 bases and 5 bases respectively, with 11 bases between them. The CDR3 loop reads CASSAGQLDTQYF. The CDR3 DNA reads TGTGCCAGCAGCGCGGGACAGCTAGATACGCAGTATTTT.

In this sample, this clone turned up a few times. In nucleotides, the CDR3 is TGTGCCATCAGTGAGTCACACAGGCCGGTCTACAATGAGCAGTTCTTC. This translates into CAISESHRPVYNEQFF. The chain recombines TRBV10-3 with TRBJ2-1, with D maybe TRBD1 (5 bases). With 0 bases removed from V and 3 bases from J, the gap between germline ends came to 12 bases. This CDR3 has 16 amino acids. Germline loops: CDR1 ENHRY, CDR2 SYGVKD.

Points on this clone: At one boundary the junction diverges from the germline segment, which might be a read error. The chain combines TRBV7-7 with TRBJ2-1; 8 positions match TRBD1. The CDR3 contains 12 residues. CDR1 SSHAT and CDR2 FNYEAQ come from the germline V gene (reference sequence). The CDR3 DNA sequence: TGTGCTAGCAGCCCGACAGGGGCAGAGCAGTTCTTC. It yields the protein CASSPTGAEQFF.